This T cell receptor (beta chain) originates from a study of T cells in Graves' hyperthyroidism and ophthalmopathy. Study-level background: Peripheral blood was secured at the point of initial diagnosis, before any treatment.

This clonotype was counted only a few times. Antigen unknown. Study-wide findings and caveats: A 13 V-J signature model discriminated ophthalmopathy versus stable hyperthyroidism.

The V and J ends lost 4 bases and 2 bases respectively, with 13 bases between them. CDR1 and CDR2 (germline): SGHAT, FQNNGV. CDR3 size: 15 residues. From RNA transcripts, TCR beta CDR3 regions were amplified. RT-PCR in the first round (using the HTBI primer set) targeted the TCR CDR3. TCRdb analysed the multiplex PCR reads with MiXCR anew, one entry per CDR3 protein. Of some 690,000 distinct CDR3 sequences listed, 17% are singletons. This rearrangement joins TRBV11-2 to TRBJ2-3; D possibly corresponds to TRBD2 (6 bases). Input material: blood. The sequence derives from a man aged 50-59 years with Graves' hyperthyroidism. The CDR3: CASSSGLRPTDTQYF. CDR3 bases: TGTGCCAGCAGCTCGGGACTCCGCCCCACAGATACGCAGTATTTT.